Listed here are 28 T cell receptor beta chains from one sample, sequenced in a study of blood T cell repertoires in COVID-19. The method was immunoSEQ multiplex PCR; TCRdb's version includes in-frame clones alone and lacks a portion of them. This sample has about 180,000 clones, with 85% to 90% found just once. The sequencing sample was made of peripheral blood. Receptor source: a woman aged 70-85 years with COVID-19, enrolled during active disease.

This clone appeared once. This chain joins TRBV7-9 and TRBJ2-1; 9 bases align to TRBD1. Germline trimming cut 5 bases from V and 7 bases from J; bases unmatched to any gene: 9. CDR3 length: 15 residues. The germline V gene has CDR1 SEHNR and CDR2 FQNEAQ (reference sequence). The CDR3 loop is CASSVTGGAGNEQFF. CDR3 DNA sequence: TGTGCCAGCAGCGTAACAGGGGGCGCGGGAAATGAGCAGTTCTTC.

The chain combines TRBV30 with TRBJ1-5; perhaps TRBD1 as D (6 bases). Germline lookup yields CDR1 GTSNPN and CDR2 SVGIG (reference sequence). This CDR3 spans 15 amino acids. Trimming removed 4 bases at V and 4 bases at J, with 17 bases between. The CDR3 sequence is CAWTVGGGPNQPQHF. The CDR3 bases are TGTGCCTGGACAGTCGGGGGGGGCCCAAATCAGCCCCAGCATTTT.

This clone was seen a handful of times. This chain connects TRBV21-1 to TRBJ2-7; the tabulated D call, TRBD2, remains unverified against the DNA. TRBV21-1 is a documented pseudogene. This CDR3 spans 16 amino acids. CDR3 sequence (DNA): TGTGCCAGCAGCAAAGCGGTACGTCTAGCGGACTACGAGCAGTACTTC. This gives the protein CASSKAVRLADYEQYF.

The chain joins TRBV21-1 to TRBJ1-5; whether TRBD1, the table's D call, matches the DNA was not checked. TRBV21-1 is marked as a pseudogene. CDR3 length equals 16 residues. The CDR3 region is CASSKALCRAGQPQHF. As DNA, the CDR3 is TGTGCCAGCAGCAAAGCGCTTTGCAGGGCTGGGCAGCCCCAGCATTTT.

The chain couples TRBV5-1 to TRBJ2-1, with TRBD2 matching 7 bases. This CDR3 is 14 amino acids long. With 2 bases clipped from V and 9 bases from J, the junction kept 8 bases outside the gene matches. Germline V gives CDR1 SGHRS, CDR2 YFSETQ. Here the CDR3 DNA reads TGCGCCAGCAGCTTTCTAGCGGATAGCCCTGAGCAGTTCTTC. Protein sequence: CASSFLADSPEQFF.

The DNA of the CDR3 is TGTGCCAGCTCACGAGCTAGCCCAGATACGCAGTATTTT. The encoded protein is CASSRASPDTQYF. The V call is TRBV18, the J call TRBJ2-3, with a possible D match to TRBD2 (5 bases). V was clipped by 4 bases and J by 4 bases, with 9 bases between them. This CDR3 spans 13 amino acids. Looked up from germline, CDR1 is KGHSH and CDR2 is LQKENI.

The chain combines TRBV3-1 (or the pseudogene TRBV3-2) with TRBJ1-1; 8 bases agree with TRBD1. This CDR3 region has 14 residues. V lost 6 bases to trimming and J lost 5 bases; unmatched junction nucleotides: 8. Per germline, CDR1 LGHDT and CDR2 YNNKEL (reference sequence). Here the CDR3 reads CASRNTGGGTEAFF. CDR3 nucleotide sequence: TGTGCCAGCAGAAACACAGGGGGGGGGACTGAAGCTTTCTTT.

The V gene is TRBV4-1, the J gene TRBJ2-7; 7 nucleotides line up with TRBD1. Unmatched junction bases numbered 8, after V lost 3 bases and J lost 0 bases. The CDR3 spans 16 residues. From germline, CDR1 is MGHRA and CDR2 YSYEKL. CDR3 sequence (DNA): TGCGCCAGCAGCCAGGCGACAGGGTCAACCTCCTACGAGCAGTACTTC. It is translated as CASSQATGSTSYEQYF.

The gene calls are TRBV10-3 and TRBJ2-7; D unresolved. CDR3 length: 14 residues. Trimming left V 2 bases short and J 3 bases short, with 11 bases between. Per germline, CDR1 ENHRY and CDR2 SYGVKD. The CDR3, as DNA: TGTGCCATCAGTGAGCCAGGCTTCGTCTACGAGCAGTACTTC. Residues: CAISEPGFVYEQYF.

J is TRBJ2-1 and V is TRBV6-5, with 8 bases that match TRBD2. The germline CDR1 and CDR2 sequences are MNHEY and SVGAGI. With V trimmed by 10 bases and J by 5 bases, 7 bases remained unmatched. The CDR3 contains 13 residues. The CDR3 reads CATGTSGHNEQFF. As DNA, the CDR3 is TGTGCCACCGGGACTAGTGGTCACAATGAGCAGTTCTTC.

This clone was counted a single time. The J gene is TRBJ2-1, the V gene TRBV15, with D possibly TRBD2 on 6 matching bases. Per the germline V gene, CDR1 is LNHNV and CDR2 is YYDKDF (reference sequence). This CDR3 is 14 amino acids long. V dropped 0 bases and J dropped 5 bases, with 8 bases sitting between them. CDR3 sequence (DNA): TGTGCCACCAGCAGAGATCGGACTAACAATGAGCAGTTCTTC. It is translated as CATSRDRTNNEQFF.

The CDR3 DNA is TGCGCCAGCAGCCCGGGGACAGGGGGCCCTTCGACCTACGAGCAGTACTTC. Amino acid sequence: CASSPGTGGPSTYEQYF. This chain connects TRBV5-1 to TRBJ2-7, with 12 bases identical to TRBD1. J was trimmed by 2 bases and V by 4 bases; bases with no gene match: 10. CDR1 SGHRS and CDR2 YFSETQ come from the germline V gene. CDR3 size: 17 residues.

The chain uses TRBV2 and TRBJ2-3, with 14 bases that match TRBD2. The CDR3 covers 15 residues. CDR1 and CDR2 from the germline V gene are SNHLY and FYNNEI. The trim removed 10 bases at V and 4 bases at J, leaving 7 bases unmatched. The DNA of the CDR3 is TGTGCCACCCCGGGACTAGCGGGAGAGGCAGATACGCAGTATTTT. Translated, it gives CATPGLAGEADTQYF.

The rearrangement links TRBV20-1 to TRBJ1-6, with TRBD1 matching 8 bases. The ends lost 3 bases at V and 0 bases at J; junction bases unmatched: 4. Germline CDR1 is DFQATT and CDR2 is SNEGSKA (reference sequence). The CDR3 covers 16 residues. The CDR3 is CSASTTGGSYNSPLHF. The CDR3 nucleotides read TGCAGTGCTAGTACCACAGGGGGCTCCTATAATTCACCCCTCCACTTT.

This sequence joins TRBV5-1 and TRBJ1-1; unclear D gene. This CDR3 contains 16 residues. Trimming removed 0 bases from V and 1 base from J, with 13 bases in between. Per the germline V gene, CDR1 is SGHRS and CDR2 is YFSETQ. As DNA, the CDR3 is TGCGCCAGCAGCTTGGCCACGTCCCGAGGGAACACTGAAGCTTTCTTT. Protein: CASSLATSRGNTEAFF.

The V gene is TRBV5-6, the J gene TRBJ2-1, with 7 positions matching TRBD2. The CDR3 consists of 15 residues. Germline V CDR1 and CDR2: SGHDT, YYEEEE. V trimming: 0 bases; J trimming: 6 bases; junction bases outside the gene matches: 6. CDR3 nucleotide sequence: TGTGCCAGCAGCTTGGGCGGGAGAATCGTCAATGAGCAGTTCTTC. Its protein product is CASSLGGRIVNEQFF.

The chain employs TRBV7-2 and TRBJ1-2; D remains unclear. The CDR3 is 15 amino acids. V shed 2 bases and J shed 5 bases, with 15 bases lying between them. CDR1 and CDR2 (germline): SGHTA, FQGNSA. CDR3 DNA: TGTGCCAGCAGCTTACAAGTACAGCCAACTTATGGCTACACCTTC. It translates to CASSLQVQPTYGYTF.

The V and J genes are TRBV2 and TRBJ1-4; TRBD1 might be the D (6 bases). The germline V gene has CDR1 SNHLY and CDR2 FYNNEI. There are 13 residues in the CDR3. V was clipped by 5 bases and J by 8 bases, with 12 bases between them. Here the CDR3 DNA reads TGTGCCAGCAGTTACAGGGAGGGGGAAAAACTGTTTTTT. Encoded protein: CASSYREGEKLFF.

This rearrangement joins TRBV2 to TRBJ1-2; possibly TRBD1 for D (5 bases). With 4 bases removed from V and 4 bases from J, the gap between germline ends came to 10 bases. Germline V gene data show CDR1 as SNHLY and CDR2 as FYNNEI. This CDR3 is built from 13 residues. CDR3 residues: CASSGQIRYGYTF. Here the CDR3 DNA reads TGTGCCAGCAGTGGACAGATCCGCTATGGCTACACCTTC.

This clone was found once. This chain connects TRBV30 to TRBJ1-6; 9 nucleotides align to TRBD1. From germline, CDR1 is GTSNPN and CDR2 SVGIG (reference sequence). This CDR3 is 14 amino acids long. The ends lost 3 bases at V and 10 bases at J; junction bases unmatched: 7. CDR3 nucleotide sequence: TGTGCCTGGAGAGCCGGGACAGGGCTCTCACCCCTCCACTTT. It encodes CAWRAGTGLSPLHF.

CDR3 DNA sequence: TGTGCCTGGAGTACCGGCGGGGTCCATGGCTACACCTTC. Amino acid sequence: CAWSTGGVHGYTF. This rearrangement joins TRBV30 to TRBJ1-2; the D is unclear. V was pared by 2 bases and J by 6 bases, with 13 bases between. The CDR3 covers 13 residues. Per the germline V gene, CDR1 is GTSNPN and CDR2 is SVGIG (reference sequence).

This clone was seen a handful of times. V and J are TRBV4-1 and TRBJ1-4, with TRBD1 identical over 9 bases. This CDR3 is built from 14 residues. V was pared by 5 bases and J by 8 bases, with 6 bases of the junction left unmatched. Germline V gene sequence: CDR1 MGHRA, CDR2 YSYEKL. The CDR3 DNA reads TGCGCCAGCAGCGACCGGGACAGGGAAGAAAAACTGTTTTTT. Protein product: CASSDRDREEKLFF.

The J gene is TRBJ1-6, the V gene TRBV14; maybe TRBD1 (6 bases). Germline CDR1 reads SGHDN; CDR2 reads FVKESK. The germline V and J ends were trimmed by 6 bases and 4 bases, with 10 bases remaining between them. The CDR3 is 14 residues long. CDR3 bases: TGTGCCAGCAGTCGGACAGAGTATAATTCACCCCTCCACTTT. It yields the protein CASSRTEYNSPLHF.

The chain has TRBV5-6 and TRBJ1-2; 8 nucleotides line up with TRBD1. Germline loops: CDR1 SGHDT, CDR2 YYEEEE. Trimming took 3 bases from V and 3 from J; bases not matched to a gene: 1. The CDR3 has 13 amino acids. As DNA, the CDR3 is TGTGCCAGCAGCTCGACAGGGGACTATGGCTACACCTTC. It encodes CASSSTGDYGYTF.

The rearrangement uses TRBV2 and TRBJ2-7, with D maybe TRBD2 (6 bases). This CDR3 has 13 amino acids. In germline, CDR1 is SNHLY, CDR2 FYNNEI. The V and J ends lost 7 bases and 5 bases respectively, with 15 bases between them. The CDR3 sequence is CASNQAGLDEQYF. In DNA, the CDR3 is TGTGCCAGCAACCAAGCGGGTTTAGACGAGCAGTACTTC.

V is TRBV29-1 and J is TRBJ2-1, with D uncertain. The CDR3 loop spans 13 amino acids. V lost 2 bases and J 6 bases, leaving 11 bases between the germline ends. Germline loops: CDR1 SQVTM, CDR2 ANQGSEA. CDR3 nucleotides: TGCAGCGTTGAAAGGCAGGCCGGCAATGAGCAGTTCTTC. Protein sequence: CSVERQAGNEQFF.

V and J are TRBV10-3 and TRBJ2-5; possibly TRBD2 for D (6 bases). The CDR3 has 13 amino acids. The germline V gene has CDR1 ENHRY and CDR2 SYGVKD. V was clipped by 9 bases and J by 5 bases, with 16 bases between them. In DNA, the CDR3 is TGTGCCATGCAGCGAGGGGCGGGGGAGACCCAGTACTTC. Protein product: CAMQRGAGETQYF.

The genes are TRBV5-1 and TRBJ2-7; 9 bases align to TRBD1. This CDR3 comprises 14 residues. V gave up 4 bases and J gave up 2 bases; unmatched junction bases: 4. Germline CDR1 is SGHRS and CDR2 is YFSETQ. CDR3 in DNA: TGCGCCAGCAGCCAAACAGGGGGCCCCTACGAGCAGTACTTC. Its translation is CASSQTGGPYEQYF. Drawing the rest from reference TRBV5-1 and TRBJ2-7, the complete variable domain is KAGVTQTPRYLIKTRGQQVTLSCSPISGHRSVSWYQQTPGQGLQFLFEYFSETQRNKGNFPGRFSGRQFSNSRSEMNVSTLELGDSALYLCASSQTGGPYEQYFGPGTRLTVT.